These 9 T cell receptor beta chains originate from one sample sequenced in a study of beta chain features in type 1 diabetes. General study points: A moderate, significant TCRB CDR3 shortening appeared in type 1 diabetes across four CD4+ subsets.

These receptors have no identified antigens. Of the isolated RNA, all was reverse transcribed, and so the sequenced material was expressed TCRB transcripts. Profiled with immunoSEQ multiplex PCR; TCRdb holds only in-frame clones, not every one. The sample has 150,000 to 200,000 clones, over 55% seen once; the top ten hold about 0.091%. Specimen: naive CD4+ T cells from blood. These receptors came from a man younger than 45 with type 1 diabetes.

The chain has TRBV30 and TRBJ1-4; D is uncertain. CDR3 length: 12 amino acids. Looked up from germline, CDR1 is GTSNPN and CDR2 is SVGIG (reference sequence). V lost 0 bases and J 7 bases, leaving 6 bases between the germline ends. CDR3 loop: CAWSVRAEKLFF. The CDR3 coding sequence is TGTGCCTGGAGTGTACGGGCTGAAAAACTGTTTTTT.

This clone came up a few times. The chain is built from TRBV29-1 and TRBJ2-7; D is unclear. V gave up 4 bases and J gave up 0 bases, with 16 bases separating them. Looked up from germline, CDR1 is SQVTM and CDR2 is ANQGSEA. The CDR3 spans 15 residues. The CDR3 nucleotides read TGCAGCGTTGCGGATCCGGCAGTTAGCTCCTACGAGCAGTACTTC. Translated: CSVADPAVSSYEQYF.

The chain couples TRBV29-1 to TRBJ2-6, with a tentative D call TRBD1 (6 bases). The CDR3 length is 15 residues. Germline V gene sequence: CDR1 SQVTM, CDR2 ANQGSEA. V was pared by 8 bases and J by 0 bases, with 14 bases between. This CDR3 reads CSKSNRDSGANVLTF. The DNA of the CDR3 is TGCAGCAAAAGCAACAGGGACTCTGGGGCCAACGTCCTGACTTTC. Combining the CDR3 with reference TRBV29-1 and TRBJ2-6 gives the whole variable domain SAVISQKPSRDICQRGTSLTIQCQVDSQVTMMFWYRQQPGQSLTLIATANQGSEATYESGFVIDKFPISRPNLTFSTLTVSNMSPEDSSIYLCSKSNRDSGANVLTFGAGSRLTVL.

This chain links TRBV7-9 with TRBJ2-7, with 8 bases aligning to TRBD1. Germline CDR1 SEHNR, CDR2 FQNEAQ (reference sequence). V gave up 5 bases and J gave up 0 bases; unmatched junction bases: 6. The CDR3 consists of 15 residues. CDR3 region: CASSLGQASSYEQYF. The CDR3 nucleotides are TGTGCCAGCAGCCTGGGACAGGCCTCCTCCTACGAGCAGTACTTC.

J is TRBJ2-4 and V is TRBV7-2; 7 nucleotides line up with TRBD1. The CDR3 is made up of 16 amino acids. Germline V gene sequence: CDR1 SGHTA, CDR2 FQGNSA. J was trimmed by 2 bases and V by 5 bases; bases with no gene match: 9. CDR3: CASSIDRVPTKNIQYF. The CDR3 DNA sequence: TGTGCCAGCAGCATCGACAGGGTACCAACCAAAAACATTCAGTACTTC. The full variable domain, with the rest looked up from reference TRBV7-2 and TRBJ2-4, is GAGVSQSPSNKVTEKGKDVELRCDPISGHTALYWYRQSLGQGLEFLIYFQGNSAPDKSGLPSDRFSAERTGGSVSTLTIQRTQQEDSAVYLCASSIDRVPTKNIQYFGAGTRLSVL.

This chain joins TRBV27 and TRBJ1-1; 9 nucleotides match TRBD1. Germline loops: CDR1 MNHEY, CDR2 SMNVEV (reference sequence). The length of the CDR3 is 14 residues. The trim removed 5 bases at V and 4 bases at J, leaving 5 bases unmatched. CDR3 sequence (DNA): TGTGCCAGCAGTCCCCGACAGGGGGTCACTGAAGCTTTCTTT. It encodes CASSPRQGVTEAFF.

This sequence joins TRBV7-9 and TRBJ2-5, with 11 bases identical to TRBD2. This CDR3 has 16 amino acids. CDR1 SEHNR and CDR2 FQNEAQ come from the germline V gene (reference sequence). Germline trimming cut 2 bases from V and 7 bases from J; bases unmatched to any gene: 9. CDR3 sequence: CASSLQRRGTSGTQYF. CDR3 coding DNA: TGTGCCAGCAGCTTACAACGTCGGGGGACTAGCGGGACCCAGTACTTC.

The gene calls are TRBV13 and TRBJ2-4, with D possibly TRBD1 on 5 matching bases. Deletions cut 3 bases from V and 9 bases from J, with 18 bases between. The germline V gene encodes CDR1 PRHDT and CDR2 FYEKMQ (reference sequence). CDR3 length: 15 amino acids. In DNA, the CDR3 is TGTGCCAGCAGCTTGGTAGCAGCAGGGTCGAGCATTCAGTACTTC. This gives the protein CASSLVAAGSSIQYF.

This sequence joins TRBV6-1 and TRBJ2-5, with D maybe TRBD1 (7 bases). This CDR3 spans 15 amino acids. Germline CDR1 MNHNS, CDR2 SASEGT. With 8 bases removed from V and 5 bases from J, the gap between germline ends came to 21 bases. The CDR3 region has the DNA TGTGCCAGCGAGCGCACCAGGGGGGCGTGGGAGACCCAGTACTTC. It codes for CASERTRGAWETQYF.